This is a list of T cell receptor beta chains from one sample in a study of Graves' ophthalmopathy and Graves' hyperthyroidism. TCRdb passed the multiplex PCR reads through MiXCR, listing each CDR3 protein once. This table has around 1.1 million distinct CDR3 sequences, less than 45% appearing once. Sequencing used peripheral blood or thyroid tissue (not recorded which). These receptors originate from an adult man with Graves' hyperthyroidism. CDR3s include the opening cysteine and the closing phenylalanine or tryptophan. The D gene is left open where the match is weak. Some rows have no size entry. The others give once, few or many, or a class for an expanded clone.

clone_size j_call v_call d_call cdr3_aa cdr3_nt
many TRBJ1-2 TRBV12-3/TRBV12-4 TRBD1 CASTLDRGHYGYTF TGTGCCAGCACCCTCGACAGGGGGCACTATGGCTACACCTTC
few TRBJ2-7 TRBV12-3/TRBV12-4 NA CASPERASYEQYF TGTGCCAGCCCCGAGAGGGCTAGCTACGAGCAGTACTTC
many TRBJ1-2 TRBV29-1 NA CSVETPVEGRANYGYTF TGCAGCGTTGAGACGCCGGTCGAAGGGAGGGCTAACTATGGCTACACCTTC
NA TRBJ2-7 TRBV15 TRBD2 CATSRELAGASYEQYF TGTGCCACCAGCAGAGAATTAGCGGGAGCATCCTACGAGCAGTACTTC
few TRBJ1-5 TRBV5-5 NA CASSLGMGAGNQPQHF TGTGCCAGCAGCTTGGGTATGGGGGCTGGCAATCAGCCCCAGCATTTT
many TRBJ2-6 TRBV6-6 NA CASMTGANVLTF TGTGCCAGCATGACCGGGGCCAACGTCCTGACTTTC
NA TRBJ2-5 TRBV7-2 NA CASSSFGGTGSETQYF TGTGCCAGCAGCTCATTTGGGGGAACAGGGAGTGAGACCCAGTACTTC
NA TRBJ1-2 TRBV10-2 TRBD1 CASSDSTTGLYGYTF TGCGCCAGCAGTGACTCCACGACAGGGCTCTATGGCTACACCTTC
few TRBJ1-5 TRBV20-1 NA CSAPEPGLNQPQHF TGCAGTGCGCCCGAGCCGGGATTAAATCAGCCCCAGCATTTT
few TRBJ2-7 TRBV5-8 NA CASSITTGYEQYF TGTGCCAGCAGCATTACCACAGGGTACGAGCAGTACTTC
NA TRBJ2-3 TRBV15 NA CATSRDGRATDTQYF TGTGCCACCAGCAGAGATGGCAGGGCGACAGATACGCAGTATTTT
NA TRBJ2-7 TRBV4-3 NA CASSQDTGFSYEQYF TGCGCCAGCAGCCAAGATACAGGGTTCTCCTACGAGCAGTACTTC
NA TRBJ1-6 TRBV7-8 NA CASSLVVQGRSPLHF TGTGCCAGCAGCTTAGTTGTCCAGGGGAGGTCACCCCTCCACTTT
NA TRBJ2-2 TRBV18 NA CATSPRRQNTGELFF TGTGCCACCTCACCACGCAGACAGAACACCGGGGAGCTGTTTTTT
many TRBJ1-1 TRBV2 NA CASSRTGLNTEAFF TGTGCCAGCAGTCGAACAGGGCTGAACACTGAAGCTTTCTTT
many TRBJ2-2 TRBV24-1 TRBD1 CATSDSTGGTGELFF TGTGCCACCAGTGATTCCACAGGGGGCACCGGGGAGCTGTTTTTT
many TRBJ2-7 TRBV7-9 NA CASSLVWESYEQYF TGTGCCAGCAGCTTAGTTTGGGAGTCCTACGAGCAGTACTTC
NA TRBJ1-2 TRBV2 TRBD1 CASSANRGNYGYTF TGTGCCAGCAGCGCTAACAGGGGCAACTATGGCTACACCTTC
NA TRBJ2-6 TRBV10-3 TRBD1 CAISRGTVRESSGANVLTF TGTGCCATCAGCCGAGGGACAGTACGAGAATCTTCTGGGGCCAACGTCCTGACTTTC
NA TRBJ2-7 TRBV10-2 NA CASSGGPEQYF TGCGCCAGCAGTGGGGGGCCCGAGCAGTACTTC
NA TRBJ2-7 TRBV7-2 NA CASSRDMYEQYF TGTGCCAGCAGTAGGGACATGTACGAGCAGTACTTC
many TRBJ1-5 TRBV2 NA CASSAGVGNQPQHF TGTGCCAGCAGTGCAGGGGTGGGGAATCAGCCCCAGCATTTT
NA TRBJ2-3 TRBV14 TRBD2 CASSLRTSGRTTDTQYF TGTGCCAGCAGCCTGAGGACTAGCGGGAGAACCACAGATACGCAGTATTTT
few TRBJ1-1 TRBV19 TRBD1 CASSLRHRGDTEAFF TGTGCCAGTAGTCTACGTCACAGGGGGGACACTGAAGCTTTCTTT
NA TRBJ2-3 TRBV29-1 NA CSVSGVTDTQYF TGCAGCGTGTCTGGCGTCACAGATACGCAGTATTTT
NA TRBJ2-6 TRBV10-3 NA CAISEGQSNTEAF TGTGCCATCAGTGAGGGACAGTCGAACACTGAAGCTTTC
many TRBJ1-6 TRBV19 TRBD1 CASSMTGNSPLHF TGTGCCAGTAGCATGACAGGGAATTCACCCCTCCACTTT
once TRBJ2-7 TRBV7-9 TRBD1 CAGRFSGGEYEQYF TGTGCCGGCAGATTCTCAGGGGGCGAATACGAGCAGTACTTC
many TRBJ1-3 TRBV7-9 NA CASSPPDNSGNTIYF TGTGCCAGCAGCCCACCGGACAACTCTGGAAACACCATATATTTT
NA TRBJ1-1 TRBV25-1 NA CASSEWGREDTEAFF TGTGCCAGCAGTGAATGGGGCAGGGAGGACACTGAAGCTTTCTTT
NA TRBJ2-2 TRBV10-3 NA CASSYSGGLNTGELFF TGTGCCAGCAGTTACTCTGGGGGTCTGAACACCGGGGAGCTGTTTTTT
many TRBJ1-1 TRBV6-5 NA CASNEDSLNTEAFF TGTGCCAGCAACGAAGACAGCTTGAACACTGAAGCTTTCTTT
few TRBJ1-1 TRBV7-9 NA CASSLDPGLSEAFF TGTGCCAGCAGCTTAGATCCAGGCCTATCTGAAGCTTTCTTT
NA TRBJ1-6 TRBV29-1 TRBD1 CSVGQGGFSPLHF TGCAGCGTTGGACAGGGGGGGTTCTCACCCCTCCACTTT
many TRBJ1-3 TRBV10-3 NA CAINKDDRGNTIYF TGTGCCATCAATAAAGACGATCGGGGAAACACCATATATTTT
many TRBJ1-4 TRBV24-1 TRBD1 CATSDVGTGGIEKLFF TGTGCCACCAGTGACGTCGGGACAGGGGGAATCGAAAAACTGTTTTTT
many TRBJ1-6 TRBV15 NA CATSRAGGRSNSPLHF TGTGCCACCAGCAGAGCCGGGGGACGGAGTAATTCACCCCTCCACTTT
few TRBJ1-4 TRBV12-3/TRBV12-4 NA CASSLRGVPATNEKLFF TGTGCCAGCAGTTTGCGAGGGGTCCCTGCAACTAATGAAAAACTGTTTTTT